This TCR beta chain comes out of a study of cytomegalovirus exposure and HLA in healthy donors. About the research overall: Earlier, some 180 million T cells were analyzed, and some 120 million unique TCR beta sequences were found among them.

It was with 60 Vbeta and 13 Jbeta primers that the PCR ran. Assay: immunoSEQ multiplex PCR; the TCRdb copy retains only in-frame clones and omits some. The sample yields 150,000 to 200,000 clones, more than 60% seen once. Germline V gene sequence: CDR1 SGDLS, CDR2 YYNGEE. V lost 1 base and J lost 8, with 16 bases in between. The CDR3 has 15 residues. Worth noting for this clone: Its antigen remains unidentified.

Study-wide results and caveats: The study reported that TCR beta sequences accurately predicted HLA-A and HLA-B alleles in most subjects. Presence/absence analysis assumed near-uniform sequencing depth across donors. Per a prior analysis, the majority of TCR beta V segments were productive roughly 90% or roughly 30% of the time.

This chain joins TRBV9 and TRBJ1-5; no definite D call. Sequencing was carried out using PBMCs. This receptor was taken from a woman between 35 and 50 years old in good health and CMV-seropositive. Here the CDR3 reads CASSVSDQRNKPQHF. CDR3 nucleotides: TGTGCCAGCAGCGTATCAGACCAGAGGAATAAGCCCCAGCATTTT.